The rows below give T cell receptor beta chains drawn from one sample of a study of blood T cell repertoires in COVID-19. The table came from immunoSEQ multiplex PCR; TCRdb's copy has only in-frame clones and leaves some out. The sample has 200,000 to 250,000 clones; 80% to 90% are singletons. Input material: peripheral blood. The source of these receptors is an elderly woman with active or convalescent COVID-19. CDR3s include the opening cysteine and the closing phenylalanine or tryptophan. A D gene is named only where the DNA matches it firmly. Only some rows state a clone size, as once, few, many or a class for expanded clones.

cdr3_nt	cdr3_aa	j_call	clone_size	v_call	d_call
TGTGCCTGGAACCAGGGACAGAAAGCTTTCTTT	CAWNQGQKAFF	TRBJ1-1	-	TRBV30	TRBD1
TGTGCCAGCTCATCCCAACAGGGGGAAGGTGGCTACACCTTC	CASSSQQGEGGYTF	TRBJ1-2	few	TRBV18	TRBD1
TGTGCCAGCAGCTTTCACAGGGAACGCTCCTACAATGAGCAGTTCTTC	CASSFHRERSYNEQFF	TRBJ2-1	once	TRBV21-1	-
TGTGCCAGCAGCGTAGCGGCCGACTTCTATAATTCACCCCTCCACTTT	CASSVAADFYNSPLHF	TRBJ1-6	-	TRBV9	-
TGCAGCGTTGAAGATGGGGCACTTACAAACTATGGCTACACCTTC	CSVEDGALTNYGYTF	TRBJ1-2	-	TRBV29-1	-
TGTGCCAGCAGCCTCGACAGGGGTGGTAACTATGGCTACACCTTC	CASSLDRGGNYGYTF	TRBJ1-2	-	TRBV7-2	TRBD1
TGTGCCAGCAGGGGGGATGGGACAGTTAATTCACCCCTCCACTTT	CASRGDGTVNSPLHF	TRBJ1-6	-	TRBV5-4	TRBD1
TGCGCCAGCAGCTTCCTCGCGGGGGACAATGAGCAGTTCTTC	CASSFLAGDNEQFF	TRBJ2-1	few	TRBV5-1	TRBD2
TGTGCCAGCAGCTTGTTCGGGACAGATAATTCACCCCTCCACTTT	CASSLFGTDNSPLHF	TRBJ1-6	-	TRBV5-6	TRBD1
TGTGCCAGCAGCTCCGGGGGGGCCTCTGAGACCCAGTACTTC	CASSSGGASETQYF	TRBJ2-5	-	TRBV7-2	TRBD2
TGCGCCAGCAGCCCGACGGGAGTCTCTGGAAACACCATATATTTT	CASSPTGVSGNTIYF	TRBJ1-3	-	TRBV4-1	-
TGCAGTGCTAGTTCGGCTAGCGGGGGGCAGGAGACCCAGTACTTC	CSASSASGGQETQYF	TRBJ2-5	-	TRBV20-1	TRBD2
TGTGCCAGCAGCGGGAACACCGGGGAGCTGTTTTTT	CASSGNTGELFF	TRBJ2-2	-	TRBV25-1	-
TGTGCCAGCAGCAAAGCGGGCAGGGTAATGGGTCAGCCCCAGCATTTT	CASSKAGRVMGQPQHF	TRBJ1-5	-	TRBV21-1	-
TGTGCCAGCAGTACTTTTCGACAGGGATTTAATCAGCCCCAGCATTTT	CASSTFRQGFNQPQHF	TRBJ1-5	-	TRBV27	TRBD1
TGTGCCAGCAGCCGGGACTCCTCGGTCGATGAGCAGTTCTTC	CASSRDSSVDEQFF	TRBJ2-1	-	TRBV11-1	-
TGTGCCAGCAGTTGGACAGGCTATGGCTACACCTTC	CASSWTGYGYTF	TRBJ1-2	-	TRBV28	TRBD1
TGCGCCAGCAGCCACAACAGGGTTGGCGGCTACGAGCAGTACTTC	CASSHNRVGGYEQYF	TRBJ2-7	-	TRBV4-3	-
TGTGCCAGCAGCCCCGGGGGGTTCGCCGAATATGGCTACACCTTC	CASSPGGFAEYGYTF	TRBJ1-2	-	TRBV11-2	-
TGTGCCAGCAGGCTAACAACAGGGACTGAAGCTTTCTTT	CASRLTTGTEAFF	TRBJ1-1	-	TRBV11-2	-
TGTGCCACCAGCAGAGATCCTGGGAGGAACACTGAAGCTTTCTTT	CATSRDPGRNTEAFF	TRBJ1-1	-	TRBV15	-
TGCAGCGTCAGAAGACAGGGCACAGATACGCAGTATTTT	CSVRRQGTDTQYF	TRBJ2-3	-	TRBV29-1	-
TGTGCCAGCAACATTAAAGGGGGACCCACTGAAGCTTTCTTT	CASNIKGGPTEAFF	TRBJ1-1	-	TRBV7-9	-
TGTGCCAGCAGTACAACCGGGACAGGGAACTATGGCTACACCTTC	CASSTTGTGNYGYTF	TRBJ1-2	few	TRBV6-2/TRBV6-3	TRBD1
TGTGCCAGCAGCTTAATAGGGGGGGAGGAGCAGTACTTC	CASSLIGGEEQYF	TRBJ2-7	-	TRBV7-9	-
TGTGCCAGCAGCTTAAGTCCGACAGGGGGTGGCTACACCTTC	CASSLSPTGGGYTF	TRBJ1-2	-	TRBV7-3	TRBD1
TGCGCCAGCAGCCAAGGACTAGTAGAAGAGACCCAGTACTTC	CASSQGLVEETQYF	TRBJ2-5	few	TRBV4-3	-
TGTGCCAGCAGCCCCCGGGACAGGGGGTCCGAGCAGTACTTC	CASSPRDRGSEQYF	TRBJ2-7	-	TRBV7-2	TRBD1
TGTGCCAGCAGTGGGACAGGGGTTTACGAGCAGTACTTC	CASSGTGVYEQYF	TRBJ2-7	-	TRBV2	TRBD1
TGTGCCACCAGTGACTCACGGACAGGGGAAGGCTACACCTTC	CATSDSRTGEGYTF	TRBJ1-2	-	TRBV24-1	TRBD1
TGTGCCAGCAGCTTAGATGTTGGCGGGGGGGCGGCAGATACGCAGTATTTT	CASSLDVGGGAADTQYF	TRBJ2-3	-	TRBV11-3	TRBD2
TGTGCCAGCAAGGGACTAGCGGGGGGGAACACCGGGGAGCTGTTTTTT	CASKGLAGGNTGELFF	TRBJ2-2	-	TRBV9	TRBD2
TGTGCCAGCAGCCAAGATTGGGTCCAGGGGAGGGGTGAAAAACTGTTTTTT	CASSQDWVQGRGEKLFF	TRBJ1-4	-	TRBV4-2	-
TGTGCCAGCAGCAAATCGACTAGCGGGAGGGACTATCAAGAGACCCAGTACTTC	CASSKSTSGRDYQETQYF	TRBJ2-5	-	TRBV21-1	-
TGCAGCGGCCGACTAGCGGGAGGTCCGGGCACCGGGGAGCTGTTTTTT	CSGRLAGGPGTGELFF	TRBJ2-2	once	TRBV29-1	TRBD2
TGTGCCAGCAGCAACGGGTTGAGCGGGGGGGATGAGCAGTTCTTC	CASSNGLSGGDEQFF	TRBJ2-1	-	TRBV7-2	TRBD2
TGTGCCAGCTCACCGCGCCGACAGGGGGACCCACTGGCTGAAGCTTTCTTT	CASSPRRQGDPLAEAFF	TRBJ1-1	-	TRBV18	TRBD1
TGCGCCAGCAGCTTATACCGGGACTCCCACGAGCAGTACTTC	CASSLYRDSHEQYF	TRBJ2-7	few	TRBV5-1	-
TGTGCCTGGATAGGACAGGGGGTGGGGGAGCAGTACTTC	CAWIGQGVGEQYF	TRBJ2-7	-	TRBV30	TRBD1
TGTGCCAGCAGTTACCAGGTGTGGTTAGAGACCCAGTACTTC	CASSYQVWLETQYF	TRBJ2-5	-	TRBV6-5	-